The rows below give T cell receptor beta chains drawn from one sample of a study of T-cell reconstitution after alpha-beta-depleted transplantation in children. TCRdb re-analysed the PCR reads in MiXCR, keeping a single row per CDR3 protein. The table has fewer than 250,000 distinct CDR3 sequences, roughly 8.2% seen once. This sample comprised PBMCs, mostly from graft donor cells, obtained 180 days after TCRalphabeta/CD19-depleted stem cell transplant. The receptors stem from a male patient between 5 and 17 years old who had a stem cell transplant for acute lymphoblastic leukemia, so the T cells may come from the graft donor. The CDR3 runs from the conserved cysteine through the conserved F or W. D genes are given only for firm matches. Expanded clones are given a class, and other clones once, few, many or no size at all.

TRBV7-9	many	NA	TRBJ1-1	CASSSLGGTEAFF	TGTGCCAGCAGCTCGTTGGGGGGAACTGAAGCTTTCTTT
TRBV5-6	many	NA	TRBJ2-7	CASSLGYHVYEQYF	TGTGCCAGCAGCTTGGGGTATCACGTCTACGAGCAGTACTTC
TRBV27	many	NA	TRBJ1-3	CASSLSNGNGNTIYF	TGTGCCAGCAGTTTATCGAATGGGAATGGAAACACCATATATTTT
TRBV24-1	many	NA	TRBJ1-6	CATTGQQNSPLHF	TGTGCCACCACGGGGCAGCAGAATTCACCCCTCCACTTT
TRBV10-3	many	TRBD1	TRBJ2-1	CAIGTVVAHEQFF	TGTGCCATCGGGACAGTAGTGGCCCATGAGCAGTTCTTC
TRBV6-2/TRBV6-3	many	NA	TRBJ1-2	CASSYRATWSSNYGYTF	TGTGCCAGCAGTTACCGAGCCACTTGGAGCTCTAACTATGGCTACACCTTC
TRBV7-9	many	NA	TRBJ1-4	CASSLPTINEKLFF	TGTGCCAGCAGCTTACCCACAATTAATGAAAAACTGTTTTTT
TRBV5-1	many	TRBD1	TRBJ1-1	CASSLRTGDFEAFF	TGCGCCAGCAGCTTACGGACAGGGGACTTTGAAGCTTTCTTT
TRBV20-1	many	TRBD1	TRBJ1-4	CSAHNRGGSEKLFF	TGCAGTGCTCACAACAGGGGAGGTTCAGAAAAACTGTTTTTT
TRBV10-3	many	TRBD2	TRBJ2-1	CAISVPGLAGGHNNEQFF	TGTGCCATCAGTGTTCCCGGACTAGCGGGAGGGCATAACAATGAGCAGTTCTTC
TRBV7-2	many	TRBD1	TRBJ2-3	CASSLQDRGDTQYF	TGTGCCAGCAGCCTCCAAGACAGGGGAGATACGCAGTATTTT
TRBV20-1	many	NA	TRBJ2-7	CSAPGLPSYEQYF	TGCAGTGCTCCGGGGCTACCTTCCTACGAGCAGTACTTC
TRBV6-7	few	TRBD1	TRBJ2-2	CASSLPTGATKNTGELFF	TGTGCCAGCAGTCTCCCAACAGGGGCCACTAAGAACACCGGGGAGCTGTTTTTT
TRBV7-9	many	NA	TRBJ2-3	CASSLTPDTDTQYF	TGTGCCAGCAGCTTGACCCCAGACACAGATACGCAGTATTTT
TRBV7-6	NA	NA	TRBJ1-1	CASSPSLNTKAFF	TGTGCCAGCAGCCCCTCTCTAAACACTAAAGCTTTCTTT
TRBV29-1	many	NA	TRBJ1-2	CSVGDKGYTF	TGCAGCGTTGGAGACAAAGGCTACACCTTC